What follows are 17 T cell receptor beta chains derived from one specimen sequenced in a study of neurological immune-mediated disorders. Via MiXCR, TCRdb re-called the 5' RACE reads, giving one row per CDR3 protein. The data show more than 30,000 distinct CDR3 sequences, about 4% seen once. Sequencing was done on a sample of CD4+ T cells from blood. The receptors were gathered from a middle-aged woman in good health.

This clonotype was seen repeatedly, ten times or more. The chain recombines TRBV7-8 with TRBJ1-5, with TRBD1 identical over 8 bases. CDR1 is SGHVS, CDR2 FQNEAQ, per germline. Trimming at V came to 6 bases and at J to 3 bases, leaving 10 bases not matched to a gene. This CDR3 region has 16 residues. In nucleotides, the CDR3 is TGTGCCAGCAGGCGGGGAACAGGGGGAAACAATCAGCCCCAGCATTTT. Its translation is CASRRGTGGNNQPQHF.

This clonotype was seen many times. This chain joins TRBV20-1 and TRBJ2-5; 11 bases fit TRBD2. V trimming: 5 bases; J trimming: 0 bases; junction bases outside the gene matches: 8. The CDR3 totals 16 residues. CDR1 DFQATT and CDR2 SNEGSKA come from the germline V gene (reference sequence). CDR3 sequence reads: CSALPPSGGNQETQYF. In DNA, the CDR3 is TGCAGTGCTCTTCCGCCTAGCGGGGGGAACCAAGAGACCCAGTACTTC.

This clonotype was detected ten times or more. The chain has TRBV5-1 and TRBJ2-3, with D tentatively TRBD1 (6 bases). This CDR3 comprises 16 residues. V was clipped by 0 bases and J by 4 bases, with 15 bases between them. The V gene's germline CDR1 is SGHRS and CDR2 YFSETQ. In DNA form, the CDR3 reads TGCGCCAGCAGCTTGGTTGGGGGCTTCGGAGCAGATACGCAGTATTTT. The encoded protein is CASSLVGGFGADTQYF.

This clonotype was seen a few times. The rearrangement joins TRBV6-1 to TRBJ2-1; D is ambiguous. In germline, CDR1 is MNHNS, CDR2 SASEGT. This CDR3 region has 12 residues. V lost 7 bases, J lost 4 bases, and 8 bases lay in between. The CDR3 coding sequence is TGTGCCAGCACGTTGTCTTACAATGAGCAGTTCTTC. This sequence encodes CASTLSYNEQFF.

This clonotype appeared many times. V and J are TRBV20-1 and TRBJ2-1, with 10 nucleotides matching TRBD1. V lost 1 base and J lost 8; bases outside the gene matches: 8. The germline V gene encodes CDR1 DFQATT and CDR2 SNEGSKA (reference sequence). There are 15 residues in the CDR3. The CDR3 DNA is TGCAGTGCTAGAGCCGGGACAGGGGTGATGTATGAGCAGTTCTTC. Translating gives CSARAGTGVMYEQFF.

This clonotype was detected ten times or more. This sequence joins TRBV5-1 and TRBJ2-7, with D uncertain. This CDR3 is built from 12 residues. V was clipped by 0 bases and J by 3 bases, with 4 bases between them. CDR1 SGHRS and CDR2 YFSETQ come from the germline V gene. CDR3 bases: TGCGCCAGCAGCTTGGGACGCTACGAGCAGTACTTC. Protein product: CASSLGRYEQYF.

This clonotype showed up many times. The chain is built from TRBV3-1 and TRBJ1-1; 11 nucleotides align to TRBD1. V lost 6 bases and J lost 10; bases outside the gene matches: 10. Germline V lookup: CDR1 LGHDT, CDR2 YNNKEL (reference sequence). This CDR3 has 14 residues. The CDR3 DNA follows: TGTGCCAGCAGTCCCGGGACAGGGGGTCGATCAGCTTTCTTT. Its translation: CASSPGTGGRSAFF.

This clonotype appeared many times. This chain uses TRBV3-1 with TRBJ2-2; D may correspond to TRBD1 or TRBD2 (5 bases each). There are 16 residues in the CDR3. Germline assignment: CDR1 LGHDT and CDR2 YNNKEL (reference sequence). The V end lost 4 bases, the J end lost 5 bases, and 17 bases lay between the germline ends. The CDR3 is CASSPLFGGGTGELFF. Here the CDR3 DNA reads TGTGCCAGCAGCCCTCTGTTTGGTGGGGGTACCGGGGAGCTGTTTTTT.

This clonotype was picked up many times. V gene TRBV20-1 combines with J gene TRBJ2-2; D tentatively reads TRBD1 or TRBD2 (5 bases each). From germline, CDR1 is DFQATT and CDR2 SNEGSKA (reference sequence). The CDR3 length is 15 residues. Trimming stripped 3 bases from V and 0 bases from J, with 11 bases between. The CDR3 reads CSARIGGTNTGELFF. The CDR3 coding sequence is TGCAGTGCTAGGATTGGGGGAACGAACACCGGGGAGCTGTTTTTT.

This clonotype was seen at least ten times. The chain recombines TRBV5-1 with TRBJ2-5; D ambiguous. V dropped 3 bases and J dropped 4 bases, with 13 bases sitting between them. In germline, CDR1 is SGHRS, CDR2 YFSETQ. This CDR3 contains 14 residues. The CDR3 DNA reads as TGCGCCAGCAGCTCTTCAGTGGTTGGAGAGACCCAGTACTTC. It encodes CASSSSVVGETQYF.

Many counts were recorded for this clonotype. This rearrangement joins TRBV12-3 or TRBV12-4 to TRBJ1-1, with D possibly matching TRBD1 (5 bases). Deletions cut 11 bases from V and 4 bases from J, with 17 bases between. The CDR3 sequence is 13 residues long. For the CDR3, the DNA is TGTGCCTCCGGGCGTAGGGGTGGCACTGAAGCTTTCTTT. Translated: CASGRRGGTEAFF.

This clonotype was detected many times. The genes are TRBV11-2 and TRBJ2-2; 10 nucleotides match TRBD2. The V and J ends lost 6 bases and 3 bases, in that order; junction bases with no gene match: 4. The CDR3 contains 15 residues. Looked up from germline, CDR1 is SGHAT and CDR2 is FQNNGV. Here the CDR3 reads CASRRLAGDTGELFF. Written as DNA, the CDR3 is TGTGCCAGCAGGCGACTAGCGGGCGACACCGGGGAGCTGTTTTTT.

In this sample, this clonotype turned up many times. This rearrangement joins TRBV20-1 to TRBJ2-1, with TRBD2 identical over 10 bases. The ends lost 4 bases at V and 3 bases at J; junction bases unmatched: 9. The CDR3 runs 16 residues. In germline, CDR1 is DFQATT, CDR2 SNEGSKA (reference sequence). The CDR3 reads CSAIGSSGSIYNEQFF. DNA of the CDR3: TGCAGTGCTATAGGCTCTAGCGGGAGTATCTACAATGAGCAGTTCTTC.

In this sample, this clonotype turned up many times. The chain has TRBV29-1 and TRBJ2-1, with 8 bases lining up with TRBD1. This CDR3 comprises 17 residues. Germline V CDR1 and CDR2: SQVTM, ANQGSEA. V was clipped by 0 bases and J by 0 bases; unmatched bases: 7. The CDR3 is CSVEDRTGTGSYNEQFF. Written as DNA, the CDR3 is TGCAGCGTTGAAGATAGAACCGGGACAGGCTCCTACAATGAGCAGTTCTTC.

This clonotype has a count of ten or more. V is TRBV5-1 and J is TRBJ1-2; TRBD1 aligns across 9 bases. The germline V gene has CDR1 SGHRS and CDR2 YFSETQ. Losses at the gene ends were 4 bases for V and 4 bases for J; bases not matched to a gene: 5. The CDR3 sequence is 14 residues long. The CDR3 nucleotides are TGCGCCAGCAGCGCAGGACAGGGGCTCTATGGCTACACCTTC. This gives the protein CASSAGQGLYGYTF.

At least ten counts were recorded for this clonotype. The chain joins TRBV5-5 to TRBJ2-7, with 7 bases matching TRBD2. The germline V gene encodes CDR1 SGHKS and CDR2 YYEKEE (reference sequence). This CDR3 contains 13 residues. Unmatched junction bases numbered 8, after V lost 6 bases and J lost 5 bases. CDR3 DNA sequence: TGTGCCAGCACCAACCGGGACTACAACGAGCAGTACTTC. Its translation: CASTNRDYNEQYF.

This clonotype was detected ten times or more. This chain connects TRBV7-2 to TRBJ2-3; 13 nucleotides align to TRBD2. The V gene's germline CDR1 is SGHTA and CDR2 FQGNSA. This CDR3 has 14 amino acids. V lost 4 bases to trimming and J lost 9 bases; unmatched junction nucleotides: 4. CDR3 protein: CASSSRTSGGTQYF. The CDR3 region has the DNA TGTGCCAGCAGCTCTAGGACTAGCGGGGGAACGCAGTATTTT.